The 4 T cell receptor beta chains reported below all come from one sample, sequenced in a study of T cells in Graves' hyperthyroidism and ophthalmopathy. Amplification yielded TCR beta CDR3 regions, with RNA transcripts as the source. HTBI primers were the set used in a first-round RT-PCR of the TCR CDR3. TCRdb reprocessed the multiplex PCR reads via MiXCR and lists one record per CDR3 protein. The sample holds fewer than 500,000 distinct CDR3 sequences; 13% are singletons and the top ten take less than 25%. Sequences were obtained from blood. The receptors shown here come from a man aged 25-40 years with Graves' hyperthyroidism that later progressed to Graves' ophthalmopathy.

In this sample, this clonotype turned up a few times. This CDR3 is missing its conserved last phenylalanine or tryptophan, likely due to a read error. The chain is built from TRBV3-1 and TRBJ2-7; D unclear. The length of the CDR3 is 14 residues. Trimming stripped 3 bases from V and 2 bases from J, with 11 bases between. Germline CDR1 reads LGHDT; CDR2 reads YNNKEL (reference sequence). CDR3 sequence: CASSHPQATYEQYL. DNA of the CDR3: TGTGCCAGCAGCCACCCGCAAGCAACCTACGAGCAGTACCTC.

Ten or more counts support this clonotype. CDR3: CASSPGQGETYEQYF. The CDR3 DNA reads TGTGCCAGCAGTCCCGGACAGGGGGAAACCTACGAGCAGTACTTC. V usage is TRBV6-1 and J usage is TRBJ2-7, with 10 bases aligning to TRBD1. CDR3 length: 15 amino acids. Germline-derived CDR1 and CDR2 are MNHNS and SASEGT. With V trimmed by 5 bases and J by 2 bases, 6 bases remained unmatched.

This clonotype was observed at least ten times. The chain has TRBV2 and TRBJ2-2; 13 positions match TRBD2. The CDR3 loop spans 18 amino acids. From germline, CDR1 is SNHLY and CDR2 FYNNEI. Losses at the gene ends were 5 bases for V and 4 bases for J; bases not matched to a gene: 10. CDR3 bases: TGTGCCAGCAGTAGGACTAGCGGGGGATACCCTTTCACCGGGGAGCTGTTTTTT. This encodes CASSRTSGGYPFTGELFF. The whole variable domain, remainder taken from reference TRBV2 and TRBJ2-2, is EPEVTQTPSHQVTQMGQEVILRCVPISNHLYFYWYRQILGQKVEFLVSFYNNEISEKSEIFDDQFSVERPDGSNFTLKIRSTKLEDSAMYFCASSRTSGGYPFTGELFFGEGSRLTVL.

This clonotype has at least ten counts. The genes are TRBV11-2 and TRBJ1-1; possibly TRBD1 for D (5 bases). This CDR3 has 15 residues. Trimming pared 3 bases from V and 5 bases from J, leaving 16 bases between. CDR1 is SGHAT and CDR2 is FQNNGV in the germline V gene. CDR3 sequence (DNA): TGTGCCAGCAGCTTGGAGGGAGGGGTGCAAACTGAAGCTTTCTTT. This gives the protein CASSLEGGVQTEAFF.